This T cell receptor (beta chain) derives from a study of T cell responses to AZD1222 COVID-19 vaccine. General study points: Spike-specific TCR breadth and depth went up after people got two AZD1222 doses. In a largely white British group with more females than males, clonal diversity was possibly underestimated. Every sample of the repertoires postdated the peak T cell response.

The table lists this clone with a few counts. Its antigen remains unknown. The protocol was immunoSEQ multiplex PCR, while the TCRdb copy is restricted to in-frame clones and leaves out a portion. This table has some 97,000 clones, just under 90% appearing once. Germline V gene sequence: CDR1 LNHDA, CDR2 SQIVND (reference sequence). The ends were cut back, 7 bases at V and 0 bases at J, with 7 bases in the middle. The CDR3 covers 14 residues. The TCR originated in an adult in good health. The sequencing here drew on peripheral blood, taken on day 0 of AZD1222 vaccination. The chain has TRBV19 and TRBJ1-6; D not resolved. The CDR3 reads CASTISSYNSPLHF. The DNA for the CDR3 is TGTGCCAGTACCATAAGCTCCTATAATTCACCCCTCCACTTT.